This TCR beta chain was found in a study of blood T cell repertoires in COVID-19. Study in general: Samples came from the United States, Italy and Spain, spanning acute and convalescent COVID-19. The cDNA or gDNA used as material had been derived from T cells, B-cell-depleted T cells, or PBMCs.

Data came from immunoSEQ multiplex PCR; TCRdb stores just in-frame clones and leaves some out. The table lists about 59,000 clones, 75% to 95% of them singletons, with 16% in the top ten. The junction had 1 base not matched to a gene; V was cut back by 2 bases and J by 3 bases. The germline CDR1 and CDR2 sequences are MNHEY and SVGAGI. This CDR3 has 13 residues. The sequencing sample was made of peripheral blood. This receptor was obtained from a man aged 80 or over with acute or convalescent COVID-19. This chain uses TRBV6-5 with TRBJ2-7; 7 bases are a match to TRBD1. CDR3 region: CASSYRDSYEQYF. The CDR3 DNA follows: TGTGCCAGCAGTTACCGGGACAGCTACGAGCAGTACTTC.